One sample yielded the 16 T cell receptor beta chains listed below, sequenced in a study of tumor and adjacent non-tumor tissue in lung cancer. TCRbeta libraries were built with three rounds of nested PCR, modified from ARM-PCR. Each CDR3 protein gets one entry after TCRdb re-called the multiplex PCR reads with MiXCR. This repertoire shows about 80,000 distinct CDR3 sequences, over 55% found once; its top ten account for under 9.5%. RNA was extracted from bulk tissue without any cell sorting. The sample consisted of lung tumor tissue. All receptors derive from a woman aged 40-49 years with non-small cell lung cancer.

Concerning this clonotype: Since the CDR3 does not end with the conserved phenylalanine or tryptophan, this likely comes from a read error. The genes are TRBV11-3 and TRBJ2-1; D may correspond to TRBD1 or TRBD2 (6 bases each). This CDR3 is built from 14 residues. Deletions cut 5 bases from V and 6 bases from J, with 14 bases between. Germline CDR1 reads SGHNT; CDR2 reads YENEEA. The CDR3 region has the DNA TGTGCCAGCAGCCCCCGACAGGAGGGCAATGAGCAGTTCCTC. Translating gives CASSPRQEGNEQFL.

Points on this clonotype: A much more abundant neighbour one base away suggests this may be a read error. The conserved phenylalanine or tryptophan is not found at the CDR3 terminus, so this likely reflects a read error. The chain uses TRBV28 and TRBJ1-6, with D hard to call. Germline V gene lookup returns CDR1 MDHEN and CDR2 SYDVKM. V was trimmed by 6 bases and J by 6 bases, leaving 6 bases between them. The CDR3 extends over 12 amino acids. The CDR3 spells CASSPPNSPLHL. For the CDR3, the DNA is TGTGCCAGCAGCCCCCCTAATTCACCCCTCCACCTT.

This sequence joins TRBV13 and TRBJ1-2, with D possibly matching TRBD1 (6 bases). The CDR3 is 14 residues long. Looked up from germline, CDR1 is PRHDT and CDR2 is FYEKMQ (reference sequence). The V gene lost 5 bases and the J gene lost 7 bases, with 17 bases spanning the gap. This chain's CDR3 is CASSITQGSCGYTF. The CDR3 bases are TGTGCCAGCAGCATCACCCAGGGGAGCTGTGGCTACACCTTC.

The rearrangement uses TRBV20-1 and TRBJ1-5, with D uncertain. The J call is doubtful: the DNA matches TRBJ2-3 better. CDR3 length: 13 amino acids. Per germline, CDR1 DFQATT and CDR2 SNEGSKA (reference sequence). The CDR3 is CSAEIDSNQPQYF. DNA of the CDR3: TGCAGTGCCGAGATAGATAGCAATCAGCCCCAGTATTTT.

The sample holds a few counts of this clonotype. The chain is built from TRBV2 and TRBJ2-1; the D gene is possibly TRBD2 (6 bases). Germline V gene data show CDR1 as SNHLY and CDR2 as FYNNEI. The CDR3 consists of 14 residues. The V end was cut by 2 bases, the J end by 7 bases, with 12 bases between. The chain's CDR3 is CASSENIGGNEQFF. CDR3 sequence (DNA): TGTGCCAGCAGTGAAAATATTGGGGGGAATGAGCAGTTCTTC.

To note about this clonotype: Given the absence of the conserved phenylalanine or tryptophan at the CDR3 end, a read error is likely. The chain is built from TRBV5-1 and TRBJ2-2; maybe TRBD1 (6 bases). The CDR3 consists of 15 residues. Germline loops: CDR1 SGHRS, CDR2 YFSETQ. The CDR3 DNA reads TGCGCCAACAGCTCCGGACAGAGGAACACCGGGGAGCTGTTTCTT. This sequence encodes CANSSGQRNTGELFL.

This clonotype has only one observation. The chain is built from TRBV6-5 and TRBJ1-1, with a possible D match to TRBD1 (5 bases). V was trimmed by 6 bases and J by 1 base, leaving 15 bases between them. There are 15 residues in the CDR3. CDR1 MNHEY and CDR2 SVGAGI come from the germline V gene. CDR3 amino acids: CASRYQGYQNTEAFF. The CDR3 DNA follows: TGTGCCAGCAGATACCAGGGATACCAGAACACTGAAGCTTTCTTT.

Remarks on this clonotype: A much larger clone differs by one base, so this may be a read error. The rearrangement uses TRBV7-9 and TRBJ1-1; tentatively, D is TRBD1 (6 bases). The CDR3 contains 14 residues. CDR1 SEHNR and CDR2 FQNEAQ come from the germline V gene (reference sequence). The CDR3 protein is CTSSTTGYNTEAFF. The CDR3 DNA sequence: TGTACCAGCAGCACTACAGGGTATAACACTGAAGCTTTCTTT.

Comment on this clonotype: The conserved closing phenylalanine or tryptophan is absent in this CDR3, likely reflecting a read error. This sequence joins TRBV11-2 and TRBJ2-3; 7 bases fit TRBD1. Looked up from germline, CDR1 is SGHAT and CDR2 is FQNNGV. Trimming took 2 bases from V and 6 from J; bases not matched to a gene: 5. This CDR3 has 14 amino acids. CDR3 protein: CASSLRDRGDTQYR. The CDR3 bases are TGTGCCAGCAGCTTACGGGACAGAGGGGATACGCAGTATCGT.

Notes on this clonotype: A junction end diverges from the germline sequence, so it may reflect a read error. The chain carries TRBV4-1 and TRBJ2-5; TRBD1 aligns across 7 bases. This CDR3 region has 17 residues. CDR1 and CDR2 (germline): MGHRA, YSYEKL. CDR3 loop: CASSRAGTVMIQETQYF. CDR3 in DNA: TGTGCCAGCAGCCGGGCCGGGACAGTCATGATCCAAGAGACCCAGTACTTC.

Concerning this clonotype: The junction does not match germline at one end; this may be a read error. The gene calls are TRBV11-2 and TRBJ2-5; D tentatively reads TRBD1 or TRBD2 (6 bases each). The CDR3 extends over 16 amino acids. Looked up from germline, CDR1 is SGHAT and CDR2 is FQNNGV. The CDR3 loop reads CTSSSQGGGARETRYF. The CDR3 coding sequence is TGTACCAGCAGCTCCCAAGGAGGGGGAGCCAGGGAGACCCGGTACTTC.

With regard to this clonotype: A read error may produce the germline difference seen at one junction end. The V gene is TRBV29-1, the J gene TRBJ2-3, with 14 bases lining up with TRBD2. The CDR3 totals 18 residues. Germline CDR1 reads SQVTM; CDR2 reads ANQGSEA. For the CDR3, the DNA is TGCAGCGTTCCCGGGACTAGCGGGGGTTACGGTGGCGCAGATAGGCAGTATTTT. It encodes CSVPGTSGGYGGADRQYF.

The V call is TRBV4-1, the J call TRBJ2-1; tentatively, D is TRBD2 (6 bases). Trimming removed 10 bases from V and 16 bases from J, with 32 bases in between. Germline CDR1 is MGHRA and CDR2 is YSYEKL. The CDR3 consists of 15 residues. The DNA of the CDR3 is TGCGCCAACAGAATGGGGCGGGGAACCTACAATGAGCTATTCTTC. The encoded protein is CANRMGRGTYNELFF.

On this clonotype itself: The DNA is left out, because the CDR3 cannot be placed on it with certainty; the CDR3 is given as TCRdb lists it. The chain employs TRBV6-2 or TRBV6-3 and TRBJ2-3; TRBD2, the table's D call, lacks a check against the DNA. The CDR3 is 20 residues long, counting both termini. CDR1 and CDR2 (germline): MNHEY, SVGEGT. CDR3 region: CASSYNYGVAAGSRTDTQCF.

This clonotype has a handful of counts. One base away lies a much larger clone, so this may be a sequencing read error. J is TRBJ2-5 and V is TRBV28; weak D call: TRBD1 (6 bases). The V gene's germline CDR1 is MDHEN and CDR2 SYDVKM. The CDR3 totals 15 residues. V gave up 6 bases and J gave up 2 bases, with 16 bases separating them. This chain's CDR3 is CASRPTGTRQETQYF. The DNA of the CDR3 is TGTGCCAGCAGACCAACCGGGACAAGGCAAGAGACCCAGTACTTC.

This clonotype was detected only a few times. A read error is possible here, since a much larger clone lies one base away. V gene TRBV6-6 combines with J gene TRBJ2-7; TRBD2 matches 8 bases. Germline V gene data show CDR1 as MNHNY and CDR2 as SVGAGI (reference sequence). The CDR3 covers 17 residues. V dropped 8 bases and J dropped 0; count of bases not matched to a gene: 15. The chain's CDR3 is CASSQRWSGGASYEQYF. For the CDR3, the DNA is TGTGCCAGCTCCCAACGGTGGTCCGGGGGGGCCTCCTACGAGCAGTACTTC.